What follows describes a single T cell receptor beta chain. Authors' methods: Quantification of nucleated cells was approximated via reference gene primer amplification. Sequencing was performed with immunoSEQ multiplex PCR; in TCRdb, only in-frame clones are kept and a portion is missing. V and J calls and clone size are those listed in that table; D and trimming were worked out from the DNA. The data show roughly 230,000 clones, with around 83% seen just once and approximately 0.89% held by the top ten. V was cut by 2 bases and J by 8 bases, with 6 bases left in between. CDR1 and CDR2 from the germline V gene are MNHEY and SVGAGI. This CDR3 contains 11 residues. This sample was included in a study of blood T cell repertoires in COVID-19. For the study at large: Samples taken during acute and convalescent COVID-19 were collected in the United States, Italy and Spain. Sources were T cells, B-cell-depleted T cells, or PBMCs; the material itself was cDNA or gDNA.

The source of this sequence is a man aged 40-50 years with acute or convalescent COVID-19. The chain links TRBV6-5 to TRBJ1-1; D remains ambiguous. Sequenced input: peripheral blood. The CDR3 here is CASSYDGEAFF. DNA of the CDR3: TGTGCCAGCAGTTACGACGGGGAAGCTTTCTTT.